The 32 T cell receptor beta chains presented below share a single source sample, sequenced in a study of radiation and T cells in renal cell carcinoma. Sequencing used immunoSEQ multiplex PCR; TCRdb keeps in-frame clones, though not all of them. The sample lists some 120,000 clones; around 90% were seen once. Time point meaning: blood 2 weeks post-SBRT. Treatment defined: 15 Gy SBRT to primary tumor, nephrectomy 4 weeks later. The sample here was blood, taken from a patient whose treatment included radiotherapy and nephrectomy. All receptors come from a woman between 65 and 79 years old with renal cell carcinoma.

The V and J genes are TRBV10-3 and TRBJ2-1; D is unclear. The CDR3 loop spans 15 amino acids. The V end was cut by 2 bases, the J end by 7 bases, with 15 bases between. Germline loops: CDR1 ENHRY, CDR2 SYGVKD. DNA of the CDR3: TGTGCCATCAGTGAGGTCCCTCCGATGGGGAATGAGCAGTTCTTC. Its translation: CAISEVPPMGNEQFF.

The rearrangement uses TRBV19 and TRBJ1-6; TRBD1 is a possible D gene (5 bases). The V end lost 1 base, the J end lost 7 bases, and 14 bases lay between the germline ends. This CDR3 spans 16 amino acids. Germline assignment: CDR1 LNHDA and CDR2 SQIVND (reference sequence). CDR3 DNA sequence: TGTGCCAGTAGTATAGGTACAGGAGGGAGGAATTCACCCCTCCACTTT. Translated: CASSIGTGGRNSPLHF. Combining the CDR3 with reference TRBV19 and TRBJ1-6 gives the whole variable domain DGGITQSPKYLFRKEGQNVTLSCEQNLNHDAMYWYRQDPGQGLRLIYYSQIVNDFQKGDIAEGYSVSREKKESFPLTVTSAQKNPTAFYLCASSIGTGGRNSPLHFGNGTRLTVT.

This chain uses TRBV5-4 with TRBJ1-5; perhaps TRBD1 as D (6 bases). CDR3 size: 14 residues. With 0 bases removed from V and 2 bases from J, the gap between germline ends came to 6 bases. Germline CDR1 reads SGHNT; CDR2 reads YYREEE (reference sequence). Here the CDR3 reads CASSLAGGNQPQHF. DNA of the CDR3: TGTGCCAGCAGCTTGGCAGGGGGCAATCAGCCCCAGCATTTT.

V and J are TRBV27 and TRBJ2-3; TRBD2 agrees at 10 bases. The CDR3 spans 15 residues. V was pared by 7 bases and J by 5 bases, with 9 bases of the junction left unmatched. Looked up from germline, CDR1 is MNHEY and CDR2 is SMNVEV (reference sequence). The CDR3 loop reads CASTRLAGLKDTQYF. CDR3 nucleotides: TGTGCCAGCACCCGACTAGCGGGTCTTAAAGATACGCAGTATTTT.

The chain combines TRBV5-6 with TRBJ1-5, with D unclear. V dropped 4 bases and J dropped 2 bases, with 7 bases sitting between them. Per the germline V gene, CDR1 is SGHDT and CDR2 is YYEEEE. This CDR3 is built from 13 residues. CDR3 sequence: CASSGPGNQPQHF. CDR3 DNA sequence: TGTGCCAGCAGCGGCCCTGGCAATCAGCCCCAGCATTTT.

The CDR3 coding sequence is TGTGCCAGCAGCCCAGATACGGGTTTAGACTACGAGCAGTACTTC. It yields the protein CASSPDTGLDYEQYF. The J gene is TRBJ2-7, the V gene TRBV9; D gene ambiguous. CDR1 SGDLS and CDR2 YYNGEE come from the germline V gene. This CDR3 region has 15 residues. The V and J ends lost 4 bases and 3 bases respectively, with 17 bases between them.

The chain links TRBV6-1 to TRBJ2-7, with D unresolved. The CDR3 has 12 amino acids. In germline, CDR1 is MNHNS, CDR2 SASEGT. V gave up 2 bases and J gave up 0 bases, with 2 bases separating them. CDR3 loop: CASSEFSYEQYF. DNA of the CDR3: TGTGCCAGCAGTGAATTCTCCTACGAGCAGTACTTC.

V and J are TRBV28 and TRBJ2-7; 8 nucleotides agree with TRBD1. This CDR3 has 13 residues. Germline V gives CDR1 MDHEN, CDR2 SYDVKM. The V gene end was trimmed by 4 bases and the J gene end by 4 bases; junction bases not matched to a gene: 3. CDR3 in amino acids: CASSSGGRYEQYF. As DNA, the CDR3 is TGTGCCAGCAGTTCAGGGGGCCGGTACGAGCAGTACTTC.

This chain links TRBV11-3 with TRBJ2-7; D perhaps matches TRBD1 (6 bases). Trimming stripped 2 bases from V and 4 bases from J, with 15 bases between. Germline CDR1 is SGHNT and CDR2 is YENEEA. This CDR3 spans 15 amino acids. The CDR3 protein is CASSLRPGASYEQYF. In DNA, the CDR3 is TGTGCCAGCAGCTTAAGGCCAGGGGCAAGTTACGAGCAGTACTTC. The complete variable domain, with remaining parts taken from reference TRBV11-3 and TRBJ2-7, reads EAGVVQSPRYKIIEKKQPVAFWCNPISGHNTLYWYLQNLGQGPELLIRYENEEAVDDSQLPKDRFSAERLKGVDSTLKIQPAELGDSAVYLCASSLRPGASYEQYFGPGTRLTVT.

This chain links TRBV2 with TRBJ1-2; 8 nucleotides match TRBD1. V shed 5 bases and J 1 base; nucleotides not matched to a gene: 6. Germline loops: CDR1 SNHLY, CDR2 FYNNEI. The CDR3 contains 15 residues. CDR3 nucleotide sequence: TGTGCCAGCAGTCCTAGGACAGGGAGTAACTATGGCTACACCTTC. This codes for CASSPRTGSNYGYTF.

DNA of the CDR3: TGTGCCAGCAGCTTAGGGGCTACCACCAACAATGAGCAGTTCTTC. It translates to CASSLGATTNNEQFF. The rearrangement links TRBV11-3 to TRBJ2-1; no reliable D call. The CDR3 runs 15 residues. V was shortened by 1 base and J by 5 bases, with 12 bases between the two germline ends. Germline V gene sequence: CDR1 SGHNT, CDR2 YENEEA.

This clone appeared once. The genes are TRBV18 and TRBJ2-1, with no clear D. Between the trimmed V and J ends, which lost 5 bases and 4 bases, there was a span of 9 bases. There are 13 residues in the CDR3. CDR1 and CDR2 (germline): KGHSH, LQKENI. CDR3 sequence: CASSTTRYNEQFF. CDR3 coding DNA: TGTGCCAGCTCAACGACTCGTTACAATGAGCAGTTCTTC.

The rearrangement uses TRBV5-1 and TRBJ2-1; D is unresolved. Trimming removed 0 bases at V and 0 bases at J, with 7 bases between. CDR3 length equals 15 residues. CDR1 and CDR2 (germline): SGHRS, YFSETQ. CDR3 coding DNA: TGCGCCAGCAGCTTGGCGCGATACTCCTACAATGAGCAGTTCTTC. Its translation is CASSLARYSYNEQFF.

The chain links TRBV7-2 to TRBJ2-2; possibly TRBD2 for D (5 bases). The CDR3 loop spans 14 amino acids. Germline V gives CDR1 SGHTA, CDR2 FQGNSA. Trimming left V 2 bases short and J 6 bases short, with 10 bases between. This CDR3 reads CASSLLAGAGELFF. The CDR3, as DNA: TGTGCCAGCAGCTTACTAGCAGGTGCCGGGGAGCTGTTTTTT.

The chain couples TRBV30 to TRBJ1-1, with D perhaps TRBD1 (5 bases). Germline CDR1 and CDR2: GTSNPN and SVGIG (reference sequence). V gave up 5 bases and J gave up 7 bases, with 17 bases separating them. CDR3 length: 13 amino acids. The CDR3 DNA reads TGTGCCTGGGTTAGATCAGGGTGGGGTGAAGCTTTCTTT. This translates into CAWVRSGWGEAFF.

The V and J genes are TRBV6-1 and TRBJ2-2, with 8 bases aligning to TRBD2. J lost 1 base, V lost 4 bases, and 2 bases had no gene match. The CDR3 contains 15 residues. CDR1 and CDR2 from the germline V gene are MNHNS and SASEGT. CDR3 DNA sequence: TGTGCCAGCAGTGTCGCGGGGGGGAACACCGGGGAGCTGTTTTTT. Translation: CASSVAGGNTGELFF.

This clone showed up just once. CDR3 region: CASTGGQGASYEQYF. The CDR3 DNA is TGTGCCAGCACCGGAGGACAGGGGGCATCCTACGAGCAGTACTTC. The V call is TRBV28, the J call TRBJ2-5; 11 bases agree with TRBD1. TRBJ2-7 matches the DNA end more closely, so the J call is doubtful. This CDR3 is built from 15 residues. CDR1 MDHEN and CDR2 SYDVKM come from the germline V gene.

The chain is built from TRBV5-4 and TRBJ2-5, with TRBD2 as a possible D gene (6 bases). The CDR3 has 13 amino acids. The germline V and J ends were trimmed by 4 bases and 5 bases, with 12 bases remaining between them. CDR1 is SGHNT, CDR2 YYREEE, per germline (reference sequence). The CDR3 sequence: CASSTTSRETQYF. CDR3 nucleotide sequence: TGTGCCAGCAGCACGACTAGTAGGGAGACCCAGTACTTC.

The V gene is TRBV6-6, the J gene TRBJ2-7; 9 nucleotides align to TRBD1. Germline CDR1 MNHNY, CDR2 SVGAGI (reference sequence). This CDR3 contains 15 residues. Trimming removed 5 bases from V and 0 bases from J; junction bases left unmatched: 5. In DNA form, the CDR3 reads TGTGCCAGCAGTCGACAGGGGGTAGGCTCCTACGAGCAGTACTTC. It encodes CASSRQGVGSYEQYF.

The chain has TRBV30 and TRBJ1-2; unclear D gene. The CDR3 runs to 13 residues. V lost 2 bases to trimming and J lost 3 bases, with 10 bases between them. CDR1 GTSNPN and CDR2 SVGIG come from the germline V gene (reference sequence). The CDR3 is CAWSREADYGYTF. The CDR3 bases are TGTGCCTGGAGTCGTGAGGCTGACTATGGCTACACCTTC. Variable domain in full (rest from reference TRBV30 and TRBJ1-2): SQTIHQWPATLVQPVGSPLSLECTVEGTSNPNLYWYRQAAGRGLQLLFYSVGIGQISSEVPQNLSASRPQDRQFILSSKKLLLSDSGFYLCAWSREADYGYTFGSGTRLTVV.

This clone was detected only a few times. The chain combines TRBV19 with TRBJ2-5; 8 bases agree with TRBD1. The V gene's germline CDR1 is LNHDA and CDR2 SQIVND (reference sequence). The CDR3 sequence is 15 residues long. Losses at the gene ends were 1 base for V and 2 bases for J; bases not matched to a gene: 3. This CDR3 is CASSIVGTGQETQYF. The CDR3 DNA follows: TGTGCCAGTAGTATAGTTGGGACAGGTCAAGAGACCCAGTACTTC.

This sequence joins TRBV7-9 and TRBJ2-7; 7 nucleotides line up with TRBD1. Germline values: CDR1 SEHNR, CDR2 FQNEAQ (reference sequence). The CDR3 is 14 amino acids. V gave up 1 base and J gave up 3 bases; unmatched junction bases: 3. CDR3 nucleotides: TGTGCCAGCAGCTTAGGGCAGGGGGTCTACGAGCAGTACTTC. It specifies CASSLGQGVYEQYF.

The table lists this clone with a few counts. This chain uses TRBV2 with TRBJ2-7; D gene unclear. V was pared by 6 bases and J by 5 bases, with 14 bases between. Germline CDR1 is SNHLY and CDR2 is FYNNEI. The CDR3 sequence is 13 residues long. CDR3 bases: TGTGCCAGCAGGGACCTTCGACGAGACGAGCAGTACTTC. Its protein is CASRDLRRDEQYF.

This chain links TRBV7-9 with TRBJ1-2, with D maybe TRBD1 (5 bases). The CDR3 has 14 amino acids. V lost 4 bases and J lost 4, with 13 bases in between. Germline V CDR1 and CDR2: SEHNR, FQNEAQ (reference sequence). For the CDR3, the DNA is TGTGCCAGCAGCTCTGTGGGCAGGGCCTATGGCTACACCTTC. It is translated as CASSSVGRAYGYTF. Drawing the rest from reference TRBV7-9 and TRBJ1-2, the complete variable domain is DTGVSQNPRHKITKRGQNVTFRCDPISEHNRLYWYRQTLGQGPEFLTYFQNEAQLEKSRLLSDRFSAERPKGSFSTLEIQRTEQGDSAMYLCASSSVGRAYGYTFGSGTRLTVV.

This chain uses TRBV11-1 with TRBJ1-1, with 7 bases that match TRBD1. The CDR3 contains 13 residues. Trimming took 6 bases from V and 4 from J; bases not matched to a gene: 5. Germline-derived CDR1 and CDR2 are SGHAT and FQDESV (reference sequence). Written as DNA, the CDR3 is TGTGCCAGCAGGTCGGCAGGGGGCACTGAAGCTTTCTTT. It codes for CASRSAGGTEAFF. Variable domain in full (rest from reference TRBV11-1 and TRBJ1-1): EAEVAQSPRYKITEKSQAVAFWCDPISGHATLYWYRQILGQGPELLVQFQDESVVDDSQLPKDRFSAERLKGVDSTLKIQPAELGDSAMYLCASRSAGGTEAFFGQGTRLTVV.

The V and J genes are TRBV6-5 and TRBJ1-3; no firm D call. The CDR3 length is 14 residues. The V end was cut by 6 bases, the J end by 0 bases, with 9 bases between. Germline lookup yields CDR1 MNHEY and CDR2 SVGAGI. DNA of the CDR3: TGTGCCAGCAGCCCCCAACCCTCTGGAAACACCATATATTTT. Its protein is CASSPQPSGNTIYF.

The gene calls are TRBV19 and TRBJ2-3, with D perhaps TRBD1 or TRBD2 (6 bases each). The V end was cut by 3 bases, the J end by 4 bases, with 14 bases between. The CDR3 has 15 residues. CDR1 is LNHDA, CDR2 SQIVND, per germline (reference sequence). For the CDR3, the DNA is TGTGCCAGTAGTATTGGGGGGCGGGGTGCAGATACGCAGTATTTT. Encoded protein: CASSIGGRGADTQYF.

The rearrangement links TRBV2 to TRBJ2-5; D unclear. CDR1 is SNHLY and CDR2 is FYNNEI in the germline V gene. Trimming took 7 bases from V and 4 from J, leaving 13 bases between them. There are 13 residues in the CDR3. The CDR3 spells CASTRRPGETQYF. CDR3 bases: TGTGCCAGCACAAGAAGGCCTGGAGAGACCCAGTACTTC. The full variable domain, in which reference TRBV2 and TRBJ2-5 provide the parts outside the CDR3, is EPEVTQTPSHQVTQMGQEVILRCVPISNHLYFYWYRQILGQKVEFLVSFYNNEISEKSEIFDDQFSVERPDGSNFTLKIRSTKLEDSAMYFCASTRRPGETQYFGPGTRLLVL.

J is TRBJ2-3 and V is TRBV6-5; no reliable D call. Germline loops: CDR1 MNHEY, CDR2 SVGAGI. This CDR3 is 14 amino acids long. Trimming stripped 4 bases from V and 3 bases from J, with 11 bases between. The DNA for the CDR3 is TGTGCCAGCAGTTCCCGGCCCCCGACAGATACGCAGTATTTT. This sequence encodes CASSSRPPTDTQYF.

The chain has TRBV11-2 and TRBJ2-1, with no clear D. Germline V CDR1 and CDR2: SGHAT, FQNNGV. This CDR3 is 14 amino acids long. Trimming cost V 6 bases and J 6 bases, with 15 bases left between them. CDR3: CASRKTDPFNEQFF. CDR3 sequence (DNA): TGTGCCAGCAGGAAAACGGACCCATTCAATGAGCAGTTCTTC.

The chain couples TRBV28 to TRBJ1-5; D possibly corresponds to TRBD1 (5 bases). Trimming removed 7 bases from V and 0 bases from J, with 13 bases in between. CDR1 and CDR2 from the germline V gene are MDHEN and SYDVKM. This CDR3 spans 15 amino acids. The CDR3 is CASIPRQGSNQPQHF. CDR3 bases: TGTGCCAGCATTCCGCGCCAGGGTAGCAATCAGCCCCAGCATTTT.

V is TRBV19 and J is TRBJ2-7; D call uncertain. The CDR3 is 13 residues long. Germline V CDR1 and CDR2: LNHDA, SQIVND (reference sequence). V dropped 4 bases and J dropped 2 bases, with 9 bases sitting between them. The CDR3 sequence: CASSNSGPYEQYF. CDR3 coding DNA: TGTGCCAGTAGTAATTCGGGCCCCTACGAGCAGTACTTC.